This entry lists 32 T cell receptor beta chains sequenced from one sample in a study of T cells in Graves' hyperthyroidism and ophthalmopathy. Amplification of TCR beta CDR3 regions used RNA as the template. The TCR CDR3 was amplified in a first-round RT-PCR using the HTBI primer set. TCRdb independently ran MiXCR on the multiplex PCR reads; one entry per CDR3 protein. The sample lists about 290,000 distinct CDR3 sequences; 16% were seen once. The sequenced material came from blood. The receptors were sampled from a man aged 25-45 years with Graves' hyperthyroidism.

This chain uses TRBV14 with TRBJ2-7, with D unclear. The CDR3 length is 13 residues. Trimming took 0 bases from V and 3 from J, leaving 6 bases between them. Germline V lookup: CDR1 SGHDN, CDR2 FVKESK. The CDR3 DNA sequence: TGTGCCAGCAGCCAAGACCACGGCTACGAGCAGTACTTC. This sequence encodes CASSQDHGYEQYF.

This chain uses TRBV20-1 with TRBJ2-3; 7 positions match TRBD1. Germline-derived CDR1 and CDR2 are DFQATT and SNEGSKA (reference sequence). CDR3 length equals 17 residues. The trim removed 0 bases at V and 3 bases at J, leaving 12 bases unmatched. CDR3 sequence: CSARDRRTGEVTDTQYF. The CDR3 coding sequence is TGCAGTGCTAGAGACCGGAGGACAGGAGAAGTTACAGATACGCAGTATTTT.

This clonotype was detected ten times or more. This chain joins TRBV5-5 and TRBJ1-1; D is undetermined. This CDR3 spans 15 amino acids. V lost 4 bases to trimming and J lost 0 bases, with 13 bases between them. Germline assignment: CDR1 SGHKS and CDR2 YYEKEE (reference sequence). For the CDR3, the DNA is TGTGCCAGCAGCCTGGGGTTTGAGTTGAACACTGAAGCTTTCTTT. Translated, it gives CASSLGFELNTEAFF.

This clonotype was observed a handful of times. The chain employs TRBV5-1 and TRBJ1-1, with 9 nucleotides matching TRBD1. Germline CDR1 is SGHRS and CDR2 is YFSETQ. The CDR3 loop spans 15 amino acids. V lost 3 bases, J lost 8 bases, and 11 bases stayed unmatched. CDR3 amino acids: CASSSRRDRAPEAFF. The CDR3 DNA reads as TGCGCCAGCAGCTCCCGCCGGGACAGGGCGCCGGAAGCTTTCTTT.

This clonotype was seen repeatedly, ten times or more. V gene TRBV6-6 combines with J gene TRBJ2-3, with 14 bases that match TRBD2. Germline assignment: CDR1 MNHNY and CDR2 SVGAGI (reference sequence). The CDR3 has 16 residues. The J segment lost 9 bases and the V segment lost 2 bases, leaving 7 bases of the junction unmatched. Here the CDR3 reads CASSYGLAGGGGTQYF. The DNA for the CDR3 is TGTGCCAGCAGTTACGGACTAGCGGGAGGAGGGGGCACGCAGTATTTT.

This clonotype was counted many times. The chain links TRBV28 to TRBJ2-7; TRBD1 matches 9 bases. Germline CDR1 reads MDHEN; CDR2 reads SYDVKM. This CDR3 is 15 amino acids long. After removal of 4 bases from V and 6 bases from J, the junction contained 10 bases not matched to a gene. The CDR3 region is CASSSPGQGPFEQYF. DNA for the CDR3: TGTGCCAGCAGTTCGCCGGGACAGGGTCCCTTCGAGCAGTACTTC.

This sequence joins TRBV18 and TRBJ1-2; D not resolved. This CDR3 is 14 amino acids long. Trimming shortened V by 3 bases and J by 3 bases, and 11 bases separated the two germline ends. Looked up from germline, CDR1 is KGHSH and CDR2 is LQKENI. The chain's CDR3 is CASSPAGIDYGYTF. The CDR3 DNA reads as TGTGCCAGCTCACCTGCAGGTATAGACTATGGCTACACCTTC.

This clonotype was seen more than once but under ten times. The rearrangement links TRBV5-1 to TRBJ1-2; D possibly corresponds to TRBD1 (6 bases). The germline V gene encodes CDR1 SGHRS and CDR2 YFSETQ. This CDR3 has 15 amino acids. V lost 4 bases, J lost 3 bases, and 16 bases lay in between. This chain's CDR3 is CASSPRGGGDYGYTF. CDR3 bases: TGCGCCAGCAGCCCCCGAGGAGGGGGGGACTATGGCTACACCTTC.

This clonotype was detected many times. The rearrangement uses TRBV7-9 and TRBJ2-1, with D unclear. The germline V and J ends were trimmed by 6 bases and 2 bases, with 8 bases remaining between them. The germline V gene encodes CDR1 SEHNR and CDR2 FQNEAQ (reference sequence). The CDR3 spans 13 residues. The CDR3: CASRHYPYNEQFF. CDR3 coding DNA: TGTGCCAGCAGGCATTACCCCTACAATGAGCAGTTCTTC.

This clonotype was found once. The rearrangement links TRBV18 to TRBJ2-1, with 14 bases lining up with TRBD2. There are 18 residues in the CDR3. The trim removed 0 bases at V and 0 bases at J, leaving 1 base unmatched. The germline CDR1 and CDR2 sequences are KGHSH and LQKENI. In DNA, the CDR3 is TGTGCCAGCTCACCACCGGGACTAGCGGGAGTCTCCTACAATGAGCAGTTCTTC. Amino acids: CASSPPGLAGVSYNEQFF.

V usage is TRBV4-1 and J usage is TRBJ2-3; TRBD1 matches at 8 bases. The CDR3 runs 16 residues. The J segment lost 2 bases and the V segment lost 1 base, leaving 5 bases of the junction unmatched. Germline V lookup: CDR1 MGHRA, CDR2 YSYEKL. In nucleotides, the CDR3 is TGCGCCAGCAGCCAAGGGACAGGGCATATCACAGATACGCAGTATTTT. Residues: CASSQGTGHITDTQYF.

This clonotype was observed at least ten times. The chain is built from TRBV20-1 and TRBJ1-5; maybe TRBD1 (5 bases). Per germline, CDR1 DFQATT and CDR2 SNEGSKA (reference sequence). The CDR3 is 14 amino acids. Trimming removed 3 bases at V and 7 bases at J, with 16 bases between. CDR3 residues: CSASSSGGRQPQHF. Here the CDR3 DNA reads TGCAGTGCTAGTTCGTCGGGGGGTCGGCAGCCCCAGCATTTT.

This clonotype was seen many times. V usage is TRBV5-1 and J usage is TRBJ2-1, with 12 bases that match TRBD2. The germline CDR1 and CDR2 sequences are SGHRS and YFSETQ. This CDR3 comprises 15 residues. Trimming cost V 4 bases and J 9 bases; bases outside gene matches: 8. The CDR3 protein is CASSLAATSGSEQFF. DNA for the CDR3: TGCGCCAGCAGCCTGGCCGCGACTAGCGGGAGTGAGCAGTTCTTC.

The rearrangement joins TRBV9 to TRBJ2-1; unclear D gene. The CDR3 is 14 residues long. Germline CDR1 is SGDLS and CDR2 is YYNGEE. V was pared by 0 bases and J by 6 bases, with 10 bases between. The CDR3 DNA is TGTGCCAGCAGCGTAGCTCCCAGTGTCAATGAGCAGTTCTTC. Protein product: CASSVAPSVNEQFF.

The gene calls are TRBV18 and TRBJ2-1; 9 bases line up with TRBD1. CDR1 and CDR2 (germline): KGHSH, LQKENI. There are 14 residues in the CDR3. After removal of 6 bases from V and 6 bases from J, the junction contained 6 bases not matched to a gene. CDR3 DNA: TGTGCCAGCTCCCGGGACAGGGCAGGCAATGAGCAGTTCTTC. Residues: CASSRDRAGNEQFF.

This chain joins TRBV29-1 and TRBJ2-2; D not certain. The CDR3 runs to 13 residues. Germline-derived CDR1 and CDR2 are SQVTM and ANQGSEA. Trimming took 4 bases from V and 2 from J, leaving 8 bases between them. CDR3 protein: CSVAGTNTGELFF. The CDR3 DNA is TGCAGCGTTGCGGGCACAAACACCGGGGAGCTGTTTTTT.

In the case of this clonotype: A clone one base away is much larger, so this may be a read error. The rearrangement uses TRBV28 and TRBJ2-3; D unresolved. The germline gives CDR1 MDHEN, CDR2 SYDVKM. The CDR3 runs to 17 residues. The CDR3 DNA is TGTGCCTGCAGTCCCATGTCTGGGGTTGGTGGCACAGATACGCAGTATTTT. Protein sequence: CACSPMSGVGGTDTQYF. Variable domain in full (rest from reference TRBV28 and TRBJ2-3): DVKVTQSSRYLVKRTGEKVFLECVQDMDHENMFWYRQDPGLGLRLIYFSYDVKMKEKGDIPEGYSVSREKKERFSLILESASTNQTSMYLCACSPMSGVGGTDTQYFGPGTRLTVL.

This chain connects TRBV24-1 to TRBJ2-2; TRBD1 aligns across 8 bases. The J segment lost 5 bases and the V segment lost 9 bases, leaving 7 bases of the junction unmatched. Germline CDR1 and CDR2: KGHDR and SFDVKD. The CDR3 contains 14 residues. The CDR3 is CATAGGSGTGELFF. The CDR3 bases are TGTGCCACCGCAGGGGGCAGCGGGACCGGGGAGCTGTTTTTT.

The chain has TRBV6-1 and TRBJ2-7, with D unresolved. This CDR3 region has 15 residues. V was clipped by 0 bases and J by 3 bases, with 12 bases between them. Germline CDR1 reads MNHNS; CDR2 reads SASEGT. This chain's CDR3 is CASSEAWYTLYEQYF. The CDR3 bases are TGTGCCAGCAGTGAAGCGTGGTATACGCTCTACGAGCAGTACTTC.

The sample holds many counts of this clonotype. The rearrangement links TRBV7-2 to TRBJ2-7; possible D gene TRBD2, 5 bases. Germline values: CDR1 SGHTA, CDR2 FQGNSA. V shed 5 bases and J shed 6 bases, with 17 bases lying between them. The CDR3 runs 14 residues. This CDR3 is CASSGRRSGGEQYF. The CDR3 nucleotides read TGTGCCAGCAGCGGACGAAGGTCAGGAGGCGAGCAGTACTTC.

For the CDR3, the DNA is TGTGCCAGCCTCCCCCGGCTGGGGGGGGATGAGCAGTTCTTC. Translated: CASLPRLGGDEQFF. The genes are TRBV6-1 and TRBJ2-1; TRBD2 agrees at 7 bases. The CDR3 contains 14 residues. V trimming: 8 bases; J trimming: 8 bases; junction bases outside the gene matches: 12. The V gene's germline CDR1 is MNHNS and CDR2 SASEGT.

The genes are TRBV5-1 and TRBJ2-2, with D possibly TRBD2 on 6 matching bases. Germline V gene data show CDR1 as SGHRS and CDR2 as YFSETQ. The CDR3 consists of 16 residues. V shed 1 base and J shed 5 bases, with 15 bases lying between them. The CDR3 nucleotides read TGCGCCAGCAGCTTGACTAGCTCCCCCAATACCGGGGAGCTGTTTTTT. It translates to CASSLTSSPNTGELFF.

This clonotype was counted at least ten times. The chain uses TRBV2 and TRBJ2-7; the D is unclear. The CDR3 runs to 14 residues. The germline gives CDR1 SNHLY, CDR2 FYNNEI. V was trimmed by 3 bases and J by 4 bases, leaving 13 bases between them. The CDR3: CASSEFVGKYEQYF. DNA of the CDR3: TGTGCCAGCAGTGAGTTTGTGGGAAAGTACGAGCAGTACTTC.

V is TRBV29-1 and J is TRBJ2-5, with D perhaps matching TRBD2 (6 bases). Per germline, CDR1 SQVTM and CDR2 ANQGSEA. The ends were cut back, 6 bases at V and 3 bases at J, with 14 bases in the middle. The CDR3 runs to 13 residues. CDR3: CSVQRRGEETQYF. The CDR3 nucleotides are TGCAGCGTCCAAAGGCGGGGTGAAGAGACCCAGTACTTC.

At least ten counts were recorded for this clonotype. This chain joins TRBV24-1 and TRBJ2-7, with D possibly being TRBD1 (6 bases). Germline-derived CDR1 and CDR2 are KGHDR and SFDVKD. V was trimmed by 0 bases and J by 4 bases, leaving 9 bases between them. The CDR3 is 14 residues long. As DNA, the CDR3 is TGTGCCACCAGTGATTTGGACAGGCCTTACGAGCAGTACTTC. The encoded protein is CATSDLDRPYEQYF.

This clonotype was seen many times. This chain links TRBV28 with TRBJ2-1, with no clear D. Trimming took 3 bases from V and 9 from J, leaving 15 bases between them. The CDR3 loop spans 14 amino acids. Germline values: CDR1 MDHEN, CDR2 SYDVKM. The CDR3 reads CASSFLAVAREQFF. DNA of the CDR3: TGTGCCAGCAGTTTTCTTGCAGTGGCGCGTGAGCAGTTCTTC.

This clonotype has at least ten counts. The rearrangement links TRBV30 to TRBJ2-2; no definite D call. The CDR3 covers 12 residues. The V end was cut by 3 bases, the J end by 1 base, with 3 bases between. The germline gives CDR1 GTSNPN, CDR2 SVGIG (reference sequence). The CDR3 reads CAWRGNTGELFF. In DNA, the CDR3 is TGTGCCTGGAGGGGGAACACCGGGGAGCTGTTTTTT. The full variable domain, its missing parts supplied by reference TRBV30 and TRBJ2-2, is SQTIHQWPATLVQPVGSPLSLECTVEGTSNPNLYWYRQAAGRGLQLLFYSVGIGQISSEVPQNLSASRPQDRQFILSSKKLLLSDSGFYLCAWRGNTGELFFGEGSRLTVL.

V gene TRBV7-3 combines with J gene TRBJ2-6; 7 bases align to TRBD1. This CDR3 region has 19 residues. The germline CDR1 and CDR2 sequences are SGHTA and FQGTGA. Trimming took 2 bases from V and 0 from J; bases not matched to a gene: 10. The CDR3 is CASSLSGTERISGANVLTF. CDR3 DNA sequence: TGTGCCAGCAGCTTATCCGGGACAGAGAGAATCTCTGGGGCCAACGTCCTGACTTTC.

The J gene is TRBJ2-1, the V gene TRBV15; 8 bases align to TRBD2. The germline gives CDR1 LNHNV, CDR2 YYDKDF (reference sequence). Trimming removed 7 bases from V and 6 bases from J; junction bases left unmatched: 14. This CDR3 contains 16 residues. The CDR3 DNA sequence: TGTGCCACCACTCCACCCGGGACTAGACCGGGCAATGAGCAGTTCTTC. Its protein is CATTPPGTRPGNEQFF.

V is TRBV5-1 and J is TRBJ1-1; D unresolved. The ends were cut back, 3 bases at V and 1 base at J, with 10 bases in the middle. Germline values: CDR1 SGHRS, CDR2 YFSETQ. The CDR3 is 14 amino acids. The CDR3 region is CASSSDGSNTEAFF. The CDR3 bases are TGCGCCAGCAGCTCGGACGGATCGAACACTGAAGCTTTCTTT.

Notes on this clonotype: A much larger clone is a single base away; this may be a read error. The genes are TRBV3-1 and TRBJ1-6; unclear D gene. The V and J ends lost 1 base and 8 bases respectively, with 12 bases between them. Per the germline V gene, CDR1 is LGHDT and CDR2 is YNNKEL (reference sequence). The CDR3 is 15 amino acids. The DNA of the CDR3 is TGTGCCAGCAGCCAAGGAACATGCGTCGATTCACCCCTCCACTTT. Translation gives CASSQGTCVDSPLHF.

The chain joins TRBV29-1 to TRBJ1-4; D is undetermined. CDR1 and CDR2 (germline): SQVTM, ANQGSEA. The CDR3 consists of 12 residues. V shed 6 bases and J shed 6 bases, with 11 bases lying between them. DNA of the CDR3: TGCAGCGTGGGCGAGAGCGATGAAAAACTGTTTTTT. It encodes CSVGESDEKLFF.